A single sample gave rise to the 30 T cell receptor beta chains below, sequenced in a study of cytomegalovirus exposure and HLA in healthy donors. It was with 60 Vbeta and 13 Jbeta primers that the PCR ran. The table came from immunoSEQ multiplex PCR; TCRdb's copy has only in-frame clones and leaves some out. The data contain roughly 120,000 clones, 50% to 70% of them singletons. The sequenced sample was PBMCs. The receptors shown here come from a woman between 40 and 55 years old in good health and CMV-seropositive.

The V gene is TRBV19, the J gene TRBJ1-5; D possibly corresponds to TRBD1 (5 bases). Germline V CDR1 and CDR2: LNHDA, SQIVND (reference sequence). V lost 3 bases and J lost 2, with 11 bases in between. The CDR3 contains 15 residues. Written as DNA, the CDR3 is TGTGCCAGTAGTATTACGACAGCTGGCAATCAGCCCCAGCATTTT. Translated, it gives CASSITTAGNQPQHF.

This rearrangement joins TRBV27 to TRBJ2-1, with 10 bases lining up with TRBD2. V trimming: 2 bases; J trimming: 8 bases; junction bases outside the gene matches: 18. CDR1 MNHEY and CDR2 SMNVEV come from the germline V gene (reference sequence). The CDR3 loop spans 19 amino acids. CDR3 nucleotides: TGTGCCAGCAGTTTACAACCCCCCGTGGGGCTAGCGGGAGTGGATGAGCAGTTCTTC. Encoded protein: CASSLQPPVGLAGVDEQFF.

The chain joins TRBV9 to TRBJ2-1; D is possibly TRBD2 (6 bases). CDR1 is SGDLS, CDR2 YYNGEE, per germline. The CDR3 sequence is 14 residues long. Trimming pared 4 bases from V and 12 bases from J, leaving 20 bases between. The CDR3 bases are TGTGCCAGCAGCCAGGACTATTCGCGTGTAGGGCAGTTCTTC. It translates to CASSQDYSRVGQFF. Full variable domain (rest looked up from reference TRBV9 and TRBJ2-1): DSGVTQTPKHLITATGQRVTLRCSPRSGDLSVYWYQQSLDQGLQFLIQYYNGEERAKGNILERFSAQQFPDLHSELNLSSLELGDSALYFCASSQDYSRVGQFFGPGTRLTVL.

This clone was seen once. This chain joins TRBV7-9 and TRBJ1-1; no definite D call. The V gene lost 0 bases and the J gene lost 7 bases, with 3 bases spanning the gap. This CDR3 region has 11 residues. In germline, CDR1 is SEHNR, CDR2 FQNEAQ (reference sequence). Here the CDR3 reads CASSLAREAFF. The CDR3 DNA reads TGTGCCAGCAGCTTAGCCCGTGAAGCTTTCTTT.

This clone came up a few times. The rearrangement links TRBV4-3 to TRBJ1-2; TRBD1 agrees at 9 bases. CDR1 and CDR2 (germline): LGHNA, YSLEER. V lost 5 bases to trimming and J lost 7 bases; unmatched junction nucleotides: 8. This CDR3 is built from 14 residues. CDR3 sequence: CASSTNRGQGGYTF. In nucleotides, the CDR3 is TGCGCCAGCAGCACGAACAGGGGGCAGGGTGGCTACACCTTC.

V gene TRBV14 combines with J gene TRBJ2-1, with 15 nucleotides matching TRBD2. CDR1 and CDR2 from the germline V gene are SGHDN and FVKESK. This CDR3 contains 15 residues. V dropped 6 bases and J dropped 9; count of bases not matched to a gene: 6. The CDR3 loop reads CASSGGLAGGGEQFF. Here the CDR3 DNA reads TGTGCCAGCAGTGGTGGACTAGCGGGAGGGGGTGAGCAGTTCTTC.

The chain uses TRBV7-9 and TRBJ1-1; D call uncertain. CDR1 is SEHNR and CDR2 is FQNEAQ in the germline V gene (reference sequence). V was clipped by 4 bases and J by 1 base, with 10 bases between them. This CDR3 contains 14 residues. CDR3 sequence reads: CASSSLTRNTEAFF. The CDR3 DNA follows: TGTGCCAGCAGCTCTTTAACACGGAACACTGAAGCTTTCTTT.

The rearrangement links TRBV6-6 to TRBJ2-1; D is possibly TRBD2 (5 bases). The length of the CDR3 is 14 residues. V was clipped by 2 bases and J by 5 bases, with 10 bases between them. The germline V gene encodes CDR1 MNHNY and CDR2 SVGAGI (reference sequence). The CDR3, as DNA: TGTGCCAGCAGTTACCTCGAGCGGAACAATGAGCAGTTCTTC. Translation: CASSYLERNNEQFF.

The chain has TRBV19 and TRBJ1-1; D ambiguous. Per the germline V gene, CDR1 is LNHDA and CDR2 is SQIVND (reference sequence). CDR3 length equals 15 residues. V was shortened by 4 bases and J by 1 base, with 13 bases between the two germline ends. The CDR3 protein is CASSTAGLTNTEAFF. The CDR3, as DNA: TGTGCCAGTAGTACAGCCGGACTTACGAACACTGAAGCTTTCTTT.

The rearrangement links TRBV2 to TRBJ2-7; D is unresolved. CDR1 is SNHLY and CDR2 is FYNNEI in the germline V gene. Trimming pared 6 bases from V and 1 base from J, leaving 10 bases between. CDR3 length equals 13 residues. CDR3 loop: CASRLAVSYEQYF. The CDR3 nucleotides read TGTGCCAGCAGGTTAGCAGTATCCTACGAGCAGTACTTC.

CDR3 nucleotide sequence: TGTGCCACCAGCGCTGGACTAGCGGGAGCGAACACCGGGGAGCTGTTTTTT. Translating it yields CATSAGLAGANTGELFF. V usage is TRBV15 and J usage is TRBJ2-2, with 13 nucleotides matching TRBD2. Germline assignment: CDR1 LNHNV and CDR2 YYDKDF (reference sequence). V lost 5 bases to trimming and J lost 0 bases; unmatched junction nucleotides: 3. The CDR3 spans 17 residues.

CDR3 DNA sequence: TGTGCCAGCAGCTTCGCGGGACAGGGGGGAAATGAGCAGTTCTTC. Translating gives CASSFAGQGGNEQFF. V gene TRBV7-2 combines with J gene TRBJ2-1, with TRBD1 identical over 11 bases. Trimming took 3 bases from V and 7 from J; bases not matched to a gene: 5. Per germline, CDR1 SGHTA and CDR2 FQGNSA. This CDR3 region has 15 residues. Variable domain in full (rest from reference TRBV7-2 and TRBJ2-1): GAGVSQSPSNKVTEKGKDVELRCDPISGHTALYWYRQSLGQGLEFLIYFQGNSAPDKSGLPSDRFSAERTGGSVSTLTIQRTQQEDSAVYLCASSFAGQGGNEQFFGPGTRLTVL.

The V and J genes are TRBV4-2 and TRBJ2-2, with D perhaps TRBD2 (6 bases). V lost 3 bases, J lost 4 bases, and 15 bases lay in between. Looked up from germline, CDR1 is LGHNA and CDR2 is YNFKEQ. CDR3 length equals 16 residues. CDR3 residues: CASSQKLGGVTGELFF. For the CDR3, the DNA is TGTGCCAGCAGCCAGAAACTGGGGGGAGTCACCGGGGAGCTGTTTTTT.

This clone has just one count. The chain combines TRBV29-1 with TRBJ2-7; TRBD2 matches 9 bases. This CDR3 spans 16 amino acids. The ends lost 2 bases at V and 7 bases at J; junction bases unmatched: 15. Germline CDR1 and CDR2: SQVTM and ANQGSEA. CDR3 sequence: CSVEWVGVAGAGEQYF. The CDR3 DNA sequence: TGCAGCGTTGAATGGGTGGGGGTAGCGGGAGCTGGAGAGCAGTACTTC.

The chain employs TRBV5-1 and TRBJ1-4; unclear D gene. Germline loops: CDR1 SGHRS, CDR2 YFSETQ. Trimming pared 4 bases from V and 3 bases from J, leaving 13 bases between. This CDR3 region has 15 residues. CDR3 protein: CASSPPGSANEKLFF. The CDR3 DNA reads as TGCGCCAGCAGCCCCCCAGGATCTGCTAATGAAAAACTGTTTTTT.

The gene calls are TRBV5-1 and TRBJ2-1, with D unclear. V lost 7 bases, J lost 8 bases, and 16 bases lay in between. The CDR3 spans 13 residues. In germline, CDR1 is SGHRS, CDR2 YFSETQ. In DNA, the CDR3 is TGCGCCAGCGTAGTGCCACAGTACCATGAGCAGTTCTTC. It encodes CASVVPQYHEQFF. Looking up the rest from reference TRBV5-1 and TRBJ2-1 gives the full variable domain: KAGVTQTPRYLIKTRGQQVTLSCSPISGHRSVSWYQQTPGQGLQFLFEYFSETQRNKGNFPGRFSGRQFSNSRSEMNVSTLELGDSALYLCASVVPQYHEQFFGPGTRLTVL.

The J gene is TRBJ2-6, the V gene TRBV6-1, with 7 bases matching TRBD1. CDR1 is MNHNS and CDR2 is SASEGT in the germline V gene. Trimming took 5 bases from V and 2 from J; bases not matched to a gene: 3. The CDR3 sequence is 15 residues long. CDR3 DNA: TGTGCCAGCAGTCTTGACAGGGCTGGGGCCAACGTCCTGACTTTC. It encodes CASSLDRAGANVLTF.

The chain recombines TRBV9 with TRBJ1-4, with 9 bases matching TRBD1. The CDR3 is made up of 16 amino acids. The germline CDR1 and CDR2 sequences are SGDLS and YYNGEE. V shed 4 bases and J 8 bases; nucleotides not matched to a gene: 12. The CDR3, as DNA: TGTGCCAGCAGCAAAAATCCGGGACAGGGAAACGAAAAACTGTTTTTT. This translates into CASSKNPGQGNEKLFF.

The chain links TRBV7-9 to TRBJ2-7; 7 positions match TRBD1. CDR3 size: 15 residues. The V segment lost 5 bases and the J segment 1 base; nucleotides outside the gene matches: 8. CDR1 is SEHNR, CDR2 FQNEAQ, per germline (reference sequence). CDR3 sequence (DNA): TGTGCCAGCAGCCTGGACAGGTCGGGGTCCTACGAGCAGTACTTC. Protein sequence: CASSLDRSGSYEQYF. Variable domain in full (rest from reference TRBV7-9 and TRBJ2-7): DTGVSQNPRHKITKRGQNVTFRCDPISEHNRLYWYRQTLGQGPEFLTYFQNEAQLEKSRLLSDRFSAERPKGSFSTLEIQRTEQGDSAMYLCASSLDRSGSYEQYFGPGTRLTVT.

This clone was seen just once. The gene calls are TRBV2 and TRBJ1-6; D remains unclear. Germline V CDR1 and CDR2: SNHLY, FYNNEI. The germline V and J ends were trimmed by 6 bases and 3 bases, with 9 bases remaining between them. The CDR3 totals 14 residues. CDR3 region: CASRPGSYNSPLHF. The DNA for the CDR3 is TGTGCCAGCAGACCCGGGAGCTATAATTCACCCCTCCACTTT. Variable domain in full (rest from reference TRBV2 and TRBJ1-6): EPEVTQTPSHQVTQMGQEVILRCVPISNHLYFYWYRQILGQKVEFLVSFYNNEISEKSEIFDDQFSVERPDGSNFTLKIRSTKLEDSAMYFCASRPGSYNSPLHFGNGTRLTVT.

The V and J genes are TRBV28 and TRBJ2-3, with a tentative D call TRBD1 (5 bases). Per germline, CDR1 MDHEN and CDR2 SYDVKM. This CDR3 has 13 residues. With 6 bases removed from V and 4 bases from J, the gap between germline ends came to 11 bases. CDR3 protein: CASSVTVADTQYF. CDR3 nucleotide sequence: TGTGCCAGCAGCGTGACAGTCGCAGATACGCAGTATTTT.

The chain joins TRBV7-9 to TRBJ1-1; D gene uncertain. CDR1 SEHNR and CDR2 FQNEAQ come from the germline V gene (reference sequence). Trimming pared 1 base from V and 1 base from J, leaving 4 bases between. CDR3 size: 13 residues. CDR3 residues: CASSLGQNTEAFF. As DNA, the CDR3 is TGTGCCAGCAGCTTAGGACAGAACACTGAAGCTTTCTTT.

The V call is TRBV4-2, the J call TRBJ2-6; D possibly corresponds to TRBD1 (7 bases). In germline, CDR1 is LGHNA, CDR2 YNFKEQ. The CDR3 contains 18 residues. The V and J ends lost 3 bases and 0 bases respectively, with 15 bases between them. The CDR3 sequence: CASSQGGTAFSGANVLTF. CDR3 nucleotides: TGTGCCAGCAGCCAGGGCGGGACAGCCTTCTCTGGGGCCAACGTCCTGACTTTC.

This CDR3 reads CSVLDLAGGDEQFF. In DNA, the CDR3 is TGCAGCGTTCTCGACCTAGCGGGAGGGGATGAGCAGTTCTTC. The rearrangement links TRBV29-1 to TRBJ2-1; 12 bases map to TRBD2. V was pared by 5 bases and J by 8 bases, with 7 bases of the junction left unmatched. The CDR3 spans 14 residues. The V gene's germline CDR1 is SQVTM and CDR2 ANQGSEA.

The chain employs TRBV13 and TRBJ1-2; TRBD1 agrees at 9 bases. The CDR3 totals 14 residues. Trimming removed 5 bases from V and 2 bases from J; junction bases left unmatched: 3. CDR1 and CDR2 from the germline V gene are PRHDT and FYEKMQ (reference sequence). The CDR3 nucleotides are TGTGCCAGCAGCCTCGGGACAGGGAACTATGGCTACACCTTC. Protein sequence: CASSLGTGNYGYTF. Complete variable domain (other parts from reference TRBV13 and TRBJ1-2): AAGVIQSPRHLIKEKRETATLKCYPIPRHDTVYWYQQGPGQDPQFLISFYEKMQSDKGSIPDRFSAQQFSDYHSELNMSSLELGDSALYFCASSLGTGNYGYTFGSGTRLTVV.

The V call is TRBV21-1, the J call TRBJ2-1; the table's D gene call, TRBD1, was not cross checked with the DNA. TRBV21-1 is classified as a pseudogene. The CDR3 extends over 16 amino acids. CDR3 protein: CASSKLDRAGLDEQFF. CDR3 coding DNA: TGTGCCAGCAGCAAACTTGACAGGGCTGGTTTGGATGAGCAGTTCTTC.

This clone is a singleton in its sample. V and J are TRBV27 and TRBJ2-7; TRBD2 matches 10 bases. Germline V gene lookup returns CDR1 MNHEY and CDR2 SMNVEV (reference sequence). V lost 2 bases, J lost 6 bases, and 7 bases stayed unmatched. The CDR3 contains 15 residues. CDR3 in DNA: TGTGCCAGCAGTTTAAAGGGACTAGCGCGGGCCGAGCAGTACTTC. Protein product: CASSLKGLARAEQYF.

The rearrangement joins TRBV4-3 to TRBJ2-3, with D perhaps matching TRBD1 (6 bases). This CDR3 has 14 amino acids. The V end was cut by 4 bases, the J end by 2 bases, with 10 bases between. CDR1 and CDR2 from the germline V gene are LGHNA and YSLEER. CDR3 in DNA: TGCGCCAGCAGCCTGGACAGCTCCACAGATACGCAGTATTTT. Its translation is CASSLDSSTDTQYF.

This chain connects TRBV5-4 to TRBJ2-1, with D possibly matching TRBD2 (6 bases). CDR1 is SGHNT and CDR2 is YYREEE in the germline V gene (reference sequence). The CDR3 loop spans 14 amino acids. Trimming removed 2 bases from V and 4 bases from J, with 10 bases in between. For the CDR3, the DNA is TGTGCCAGCAGCTTTTCGGGAGTATACAATGAGCAGTTCTTC. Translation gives CASSFSGVYNEQFF.

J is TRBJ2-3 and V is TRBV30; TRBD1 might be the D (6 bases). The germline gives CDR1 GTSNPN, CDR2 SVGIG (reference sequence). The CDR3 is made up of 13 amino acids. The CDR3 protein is CACGGRGTDTQYF. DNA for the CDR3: TGTGCGTGTGGGGGCCGGGGCACAGATACGCAGTATTTT. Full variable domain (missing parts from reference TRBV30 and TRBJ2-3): SQTIHQWPATLVQPVGSPLSLECTVEGTSNPNLYWYRQAAGRGLQLLFYSVGIGQISSEVPQNLSASRPQDRQFILSSKKLLLSDSGFYLCACGGRGTDTQYFGPGTRLTVL.